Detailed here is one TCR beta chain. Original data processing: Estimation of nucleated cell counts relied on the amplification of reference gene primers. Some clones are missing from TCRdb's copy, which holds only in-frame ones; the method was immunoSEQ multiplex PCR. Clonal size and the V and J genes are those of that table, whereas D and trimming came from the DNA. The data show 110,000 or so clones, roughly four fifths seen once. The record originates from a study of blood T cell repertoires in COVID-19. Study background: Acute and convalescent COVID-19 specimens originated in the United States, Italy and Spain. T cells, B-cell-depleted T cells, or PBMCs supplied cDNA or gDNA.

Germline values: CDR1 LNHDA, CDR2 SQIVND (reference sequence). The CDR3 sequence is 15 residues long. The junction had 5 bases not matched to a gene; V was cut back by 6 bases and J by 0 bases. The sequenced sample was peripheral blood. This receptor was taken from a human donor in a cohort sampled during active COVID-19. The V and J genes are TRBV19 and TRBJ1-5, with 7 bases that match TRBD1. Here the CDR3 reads CASSPGGNSNQPQHF. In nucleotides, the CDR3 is TGTGCCAGTAGCCCAGGGGGAAATAGCAATCAGCCCCAGCATTTT.